Below, 18 T cell receptor beta chains from the same sample are listed, as sequenced in a study of shared clonotypes between healthy human individuals. Sequenced by immunoSEQ multiplex PCR; TCRdb stores in-frame clones only, minus some. The sample contains about 640,000 clones, 55% to 75% of which appear only once. The sample consisted of memory CD4+ T cells sorted from blood. Subset of the sample: CD45RA-negative fraction. These receptors all stem from a woman aged 25 to 45 in good health.

This clone was seen a handful of times. This sequence joins TRBV28 and TRBJ2-6; D might be TRBD1 (5 bases). CDR1 is MDHEN and CDR2 is SYDVKM in the germline V gene. This CDR3 is built from 16 residues. Trimming took off 8 bases at V and 0 bases at J, with 14 bases between the two ends. The CDR3, as DNA: TGTGCCAGCGGAACAGGTTTTTTCTCTGGGGCCAACGTCCTGACTTTC. Its translation: CASGTGFFSGANVLTF.

V gene TRBV9 combines with J gene TRBJ1-1, with 8 bases that match TRBD1. Germline V lookup: CDR1 SGDLS, CDR2 YYNGEE. Trimming cost V 4 bases and J 3 bases; bases outside gene matches: 8. The CDR3 runs 15 residues. CDR3 coding DNA: TGTGCCAGCAGCCCAGACCCACAGGGGGACACTGAAGCTTTCTTT. Amino acid sequence: CASSPDPQGDTEAFF.

The chain joins TRBV6-5 to TRBJ2-3, with 10 nucleotides matching TRBD2. This CDR3 spans 15 amino acids. CDR1 is MNHEY, CDR2 SVGAGI, per germline. Trimming took 6 bases from V and 2 from J; bases not matched to a gene: 5. CDR3 loop: CASRTAGGITDTQYF. CDR3 nucleotides: TGTGCCAGCAGAACAGCGGGAGGGATCACAGATACGCAGTATTTT.

The chain couples TRBV10-3 to TRBJ1-2, with unresolved D. Germline V gene data show CDR1 as ENHRY and CDR2 as SYGVKD. Trimming removed 6 bases from V and 8 bases from J, with 16 bases in between. CDR3 length: 13 amino acids. This CDR3 reads CAISEAGSSGYTF. CDR3 nucleotides: TGTGCCATCAGCGAGGCAGGCTCCTCCGGCTACACCTTC.

In its sample, this clone was seen once. This chain uses TRBV28 with TRBJ2-1; TRBD2 is a possible D gene (6 bases). The CDR3 consists of 15 residues. Germline assignment: CDR1 MDHEN and CDR2 SYDVKM. The germline V and J ends were trimmed by 2 bases and 4 bases, with 12 bases remaining between them. DNA of the CDR3: TGTGCCAGCAGTTTAGTAACTAGCCCATACAATGAGCAGTTCTTC. The encoded protein is CASSLVTSPYNEQFF.

The V call is TRBV4-2, the J call TRBJ1-3; D not resolved. Germline CDR1 is LGHNA and CDR2 is YNFKEQ. Trimming left V 3 bases short and J 8 bases short, with 14 bases between. The CDR3 is 14 amino acids. The CDR3 bases are TGTGCCAGCAGCCAGAAGGCCCAAAGGGACACCATATATTTT. This codes for CASSQKAQRDTIYF.

The chain joins TRBV7-2 to TRBJ1-2; D is undetermined. The CDR3 length is 15 residues. Germline V gene sequence: CDR1 SGHTA, CDR2 FQGNSA. The V end lost 2 bases, the J end lost 2 bases, and 12 bases lay between the germline ends. CDR3 in amino acids: CASSLYRTQNYGYTF. The CDR3 DNA reads as TGTGCCAGCAGCTTATATCGTACACAGAACTATGGCTACACCTTC.

The J gene is TRBJ2-7, the V gene TRBV7-9, with 9 bases fitting TRBD2. Germline V gives CDR1 SEHNR, CDR2 FQNEAQ (reference sequence). The trim removed 5 bases at V and 4 bases at J, leaving 6 bases unmatched. This CDR3 comprises 14 residues. The chain's CDR3 is CASSRAGGIYEQYF. CDR3 nucleotide sequence: TGTGCCAGCAGCAGAGCGGGAGGAATATACGAGCAGTACTTC. The full variable domain, in which reference TRBV7-9 and TRBJ2-7 provide the parts outside the CDR3, is DTGVSQNPRHKITKRGQNVTFRCDPISEHNRLYWYRQTLGQGPEFLTYFQNEAQLEKSRLLSDRFSAERPKGSFSTLEIQRTEQGDSAMYLCASSRAGGIYEQYFGPGTRLTVT.

V gene TRBV28 combines with J gene TRBJ1-4; no reliable D call. This CDR3 region has 15 residues. Trimming took 4 bases from V and 7 from J, leaving 16 bases between them. CDR1 MDHEN and CDR2 SYDVKM come from the germline V gene. CDR3 amino acids: CASSSKFRAGEKLFF. CDR3 in DNA: TGTGCCAGCAGTTCTAAGTTTCGGGCGGGTGAAAAACTGTTTTTT.

Comments on this clone: Different DNA sequences within this sample yield the same CDR3. CDR3 nucleotides: TGCGCCAGCAGCTTGTCAGACTACAATGAGCAGTTCTTC. It yields the protein CASSLSDYNEQFF. The chain recombines TRBV5-1 with TRBJ2-1; D call uncertain. V lost 1 base and J 3 bases, leaving 5 bases between the germline ends. Per the germline V gene, CDR1 is SGHRS and CDR2 is YFSETQ. The CDR3 is 13 residues long.

This clone was seen a single time. The V call is TRBV7-2, the J call TRBJ2-7; maybe TRBD2 (6 bases). The length of the CDR3 is 13 residues. CDR1 and CDR2 from the germline V gene are SGHTA and FQGNSA. The V end lost 5 bases, the J end lost 3 bases, and 11 bases lay between the germline ends. The CDR3 loop reads CASSGRDFYEQYF. CDR3 sequence (DNA): TGTGCCAGCAGCGGCCGGGACTTCTACGAGCAGTACTTC.

The CDR3 DNA reads as TGTGCCAGCAGCGTATTCACGGGAGACGATAAGTATGAGCAGTTCTTC. Protein product: CASSVFTGDDKYEQFF. V and J are TRBV9 and TRBJ2-1, with a tentative D call TRBD2 (6 bases). The V end was cut by 1 base, the J end by 8 bases, with 19 bases between. Per germline, CDR1 SGDLS and CDR2 YYNGEE. The CDR3 is 16 residues long.

The chain carries TRBV18 and TRBJ2-6; D remains unclear. Germline V lookup: CDR1 KGHSH, CDR2 LQKENI. V was shortened by 2 bases and J by 0 bases, with 14 bases between the two germline ends. This CDR3 region has 18 residues. The CDR3 DNA follows: TGTGCCAGCTCACCAAGATCCGGTCATAGCTCTGGGGCCAACGTCCTGACTTTC. Its translation is CASSPRSGHSSGANVLTF.

The chain employs TRBV11-2 and TRBJ2-7; D not resolved. Per the germline V gene, CDR1 is SGHAT and CDR2 is FQNNGV. The CDR3 totals 14 residues. Between the trimmed V and J ends, which lost 2 bases and 0 bases, there was a span of 8 bases. Here the CDR3 reads CASSLNRNSYEQYF. In nucleotides, the CDR3 is TGTGCCAGCAGCTTAAATAGGAACTCCTACGAGCAGTACTTC.

The table lists this clone with many counts. Other DNA variants within this sample encode the same CDR3. The chain joins TRBV5-1 to TRBJ2-2; tentatively, D is TRBD1 (5 bases). Trimming removed 3 bases from V and 5 bases from J, with 8 bases in between. Per the germline V gene, CDR1 is SGHRS and CDR2 is YFSETQ. This CDR3 comprises 13 residues. CDR3: CASSYGQTGELFF. For the CDR3, the DNA is TGCGCCAGCAGCTACGGACAAACCGGGGAGCTGTTTTTT.

The chain uses TRBV11-2 and TRBJ1-3; D unresolved. The germline CDR1 and CDR2 sequences are SGHAT and FQNNGV. The CDR3 is made up of 14 amino acids. Trimming took 4 bases from V and 2 from J, leaving 9 bases between them. CDR3 nucleotide sequence: TGTGCCAGCAGCTCGCTTGGGACTGGAAACACCATATATTTT. As protein: CASSSLGTGNTIYF.

J is TRBJ2-1 and V is TRBV2, with D possibly matching TRBD2 (6 bases). Trimming stripped 5 bases from V and 8 bases from J, with 10 bases between. CDR1 is SNHLY and CDR2 is FYNNEI in the germline V gene. The CDR3 contains 12 residues. The CDR3 nucleotides are TGTGCCAGCAGTCTGACTAGAGATGAGCAGTTCTTC. Translation gives CASSLTRDEQFF. Based on the CDR3 plus reference TRBV2 and TRBJ2-1, the full variable domain is EPEVTQTPSHQVTQMGQEVILRCVPISNHLYFYWYRQILGQKVEFLVSFYNNEISEKSEIFDDQFSVERPDGSNFTLKIRSTKLEDSAMYFCASSLTRDEQFFGPGTRLTVL.

V gene TRBV30 combines with J gene TRBJ2-7, with TRBD1 as a possible D gene (6 bases). The CDR3 is 12 amino acids. The V end lost 1 base, the J end lost 7 bases, and 11 bases lay between the germline ends. Per germline, CDR1 GTSNPN and CDR2 SVGIG (reference sequence). CDR3 region: CAWSEQGMEQYF. CDR3 nucleotide sequence: TGTGCCTGGAGTGAACAGGGAATGGAGCAGTACTTC.